This TCR beta chain came from a study of blood T cell repertoires in COVID-19. Study-level background: Samples taken during acute and convalescent COVID-19 were collected in the United States, Italy and Spain. In each case, the material was cDNA or gDNA derived from T cells, B-cell-depleted T cells, or PBMCs.

V was trimmed by 7 bases and J by 6 bases, leaving 16 bases between them. The germline gives CDR1 MNHEY, CDR2 SMNVEV (reference sequence). This CDR3 region has 13 residues. Recruits, aged roughly 18 to 100 years, lived in roughly 22 US areas. Assay: immunoSEQ multiplex PCR; the TCRdb copy retains only in-frame clones and omits some. The repertoire includes around 210,000 clones, 89% of them detected once, and around 8% sits in the top ten. The specimen sequenced was PBMCs or T cells enriched from blood (not recorded which). The receptor was isolated from a woman in her late teens or twenties who had recovered from COVID-19. The genes are TRBV27 and TRBJ2-7; the D gene is possibly TRBD1 (6 bases). The CDR3 reads CASISGVTGEQYF. CDR3 coding DNA: TGTGCCAGCATTTCAGGGGTAACGGGCGAGCAGTACTTC.